The subject of this entry is one TCR beta chain. Its cognate antigen is unknown. Isolated PBMCs totaled at least 6 million in each sample. RNA extraction gave at least 5 micrograms of total RNA per sample. A second PCR of 7 to 11 cycles used a sample-barcoded 5' primer and a J-beta primer mix. TCRdb re-derived calls from the 5' RACE reads in MiXCR, one entry per CDR3 protein. The sample lists some 930,000 distinct CDR3 sequences, 25% to 30% seen once, with about 10% in the top ten. Between the trimmed V and J ends, which lost 0 bases and 0 bases, there was a span of 14 bases. Germline V gene sequence: CDR1 SGDLS, CDR2 YYNGEE. CDR3 length: 17 amino acids. This sample is part of a study of blood T cells in healthy people across ages. Points from the study as a whole: As age increased, TCR beta diversity per million T cells fell in a roughly linear fashion.

Separately, the same data were catalogued under a study of T cells of mothers and their children. Turning to that study: Healthy Caucasian mothers, a few in number, and their six children were the donors.

The sample taken for sequencing was blood. The rearrangement joins TRBV9 to TRBJ2-3, with D possibly matching TRBD2 (5 bases). This clonotype was sampled from a woman aged 40 to 50 in good health. The CDR3 protein is CASSVATRSTSTDTQYF. DNA of the CDR3: TGTGCCAGCAGCGTAGCTACTAGATCTACTAGCACAGATACGCAGTATTTT.